The rows below give T cell receptor beta chains drawn from one sample of a study of T cell responses to AZD1222 COVID-19 vaccine. Repertoires were generated with immunoSEQ multiplex PCR, while TCRdb's copy carries only in-frame clones and drops some. The sample holds roughly 150,000 clones, over 85% seen once. Specimen: peripheral blood, collected on day 0 of AZD1222 vaccination. Receptors originate from an adult in good health. Each CDR3 is given with its conserved first and last residue. D genes are given only for firm matches.

d_call,v_call,cdr3_length,j_call,cdr3_aa,cdr3_nt
TRBD1,TRBV9,14,TRBJ1-6,CASSPRTGESPLHF,TGTGCCAGCAGCCCACGGACAGGGGAATCACCCCTCCACTTT
TRBD1,TRBV18,15,TRBJ2-7,CASSLRGTGDSEQYF,TGTGCCAGCTCACTCCGGGGGACAGGGGACTCCGAGCAGTACTTC
NA,TRBV6-5,15,TRBJ2-3,CASSYSTGLTDTQYF,TGTGCCAGCAGTTACTCGACAGGACTCACAGATACGCAGTATTTT
NA,TRBV3-1/TRBV3-2,16,TRBJ1-5,CASSQDRQGDNQPQHF,TGTGCCAGCAGCCAAGATCGGCAAGGGGACAATCAGCCCCAGCATTTT
NA,TRBV2,14,TRBJ1-3,CASSRPSSGNTIYF,TGTGCCAGCAGCCGGCCGAGCTCTGGAAACACCATATATTTT
TRBD1,TRBV3-1/TRBV3-2,19,TRBJ2-5,CASSQQVSRGLRGQETQYF,TGTGCCAGCAGCCAACAAGTATCCAGGGGGCTCCGGGGCCAAGAGACCCAGTACTTC
TRBD2,TRBV4-3,17,TRBJ2-7,CASSQSLAGGRYYEQYF,TGCGCCAGCAGCCAAAGTCTAGCGGGGGGCCGTTACTACGAGCAGTACTTC
NA,TRBV27,14,TRBJ2-7,CASSSRTAGLEQYF,TGTGCCAGCAGTTCAAGGACAGCGGGCCTTGAGCAGTACTTC
NA,TRBV6-5,15,TRBJ1-2,CASSYPRTADYGYTF,TGTGCCAGCAGTTACCCACGGACAGCGGACTATGGCTACACCTTC
NA,TRBV19,13,TRBJ2-7,CASQGPNSYEQYF,TGTGCCAGTCAGGGGCCGAACTCCTACGAGCAGTACTTC
TRBD2,TRBV18,16,TRBJ2-7,CASSPQGLAGDYEQYF,TGTGCCAGCTCACCTCAGGGACTAGCGGGAGACTACGAGCAGTACTTC
NA,TRBV3-1/TRBV3-2,13,TRBJ2-7,CASSQDLTYEQYF,TGTGCCAGCAGCCAAGACCTAACTTACGAGCAGTACTTC
TRBD2,TRBV7-2,15,TRBJ2-5,CASSPRRTSEETQYF,TGTGCCAGCAGCCCCCGCCGGACTAGCGAAGAGACCCAGTACTTC
TRBD1,TRBV18,17,TRBJ2-3,CASSPSGTGLSTDTQYF,TGTGCCAGCTCACCTTCCGGGACAGGACTCTCCACAGATACGCAGTATTTT
NA,TRBV5-1,13,TRBJ1-4,CASRRDPNEKLFF,TGCGCCAGCAGACGTGATCCTAATGAAAAACTGTTTTTT
TRBD1,TRBV9,14,TRBJ1-1,CASSEGGLNTEAFF,TGTGCCAGCAGCGAAGGGGGCCTGAACACTGAAGCTTTCTTT
NA,TRBV5-6,14,TRBJ2-7,CASSHIEGAGEQYF,TGTGCCAGCAGCCATATTGAAGGGGCGGGGGAGCAGTACTTC
NA,TRBV19,15,TRBJ2-1,CASSMVQGPYNEQFF,TGTGCCAGTAGTATGGTACAGGGACCCTACAATGAGCAGTTCTTC
NA,TRBV27,14,TRBJ2-7,CASSFKGHSYEQYF,TGTGCCAGCAGTTTTAAGGGACACTCCTACGAGCAGTACTTC
NA,TRBV12-3/TRBV12-4,13,TRBJ2-7,CASRLQGRDEQYF,TGTGCCAGCAGGCTACAGGGCCGGGACGAGCAGTACTTC
NA,TRBV6-5,15,TRBJ1-1,CASSDSGTRNTEAFF,TGTGCCAGCAGTGACTCAGGGACGAGGAACACTGAAGCTTTCTTT
TRBD2,TRBV5-1,16,TRBJ2-2,CASSILAGVNTGELFF,TGCGCCAGCAGCATACTAGCGGGAGTGAACACCGGGGAGCTGTTTTTT
NA,TRBV5-1,15,TRBJ2-2,CASSLDGLNTGELFF,TGCGCCAGCAGCTTGGACGGACTGAACACCGGGGAGCTGTTTTTT
NA,TRBV18,14,TRBJ1-1,CASSQQGENTEAFF,TGTGCCAGCTCCCAACAGGGAGAGAACACTGAAGCTTTCTTT
NA,TRBV6-1,14,TRBJ1-3,CASSEEAFGNTIYF,TGTGCCAGCAGTGAAGAGGCATTTGGAAACACCATATATTTT
TRBD1,TRBV2,19,TRBJ1-6,CASRRSAGQGSSYNSPLHF,TGTGCCAGCCGGCGGAGCGCGGGACAGGGGAGCTCCTATAATTCACCCCTCCACTTT
TRBD1,TRBV18,15,TRBJ2-3,CASSQRTGVTDTQYF,TGTGCCAGCTCACAACGGACAGGGGTGACAGATACGCAGTATTTT
NA,TRBV7-2,17,TRBJ2-2,CASLQPSGFGNTGELFF,TGTGCCAGCTTACAACCATCGGGCTTTGGGAACACCGGGGAGCTGTTTTTT
NA,TRBV5-1,15,TRBJ2-2,CASSLATDNTGELFF,TGCGCCAGCAGCTTGGCTACGGACAACACCGGGGAGCTGTTTTTT
TRBD2,TRBV5-1,15,TRBJ2-2,CASSRAAGGTGELFF,TGCGCCAGCAGCAGGGCAGCGGGAGGCACCGGGGAGCTGTTTTTT
NA,TRBV27,13,TRBJ1-6,CASSAGGLLSLHF,TGTGCCAGCAGTGCCGGCGGGCTACTCTCCCTCCACTTT
NA,TRBV4-3,16,TRBJ2-1,CASSQDLGTQNNEQFF,TGCGCCAGCAGCCAAGATCTAGGGACCCAGAACAATGAGCAGTTCTTC
NA,TRBV12-5,16,TRBJ1-1,CASGVGGRGDNTEAFF,TGTGCTAGTGGTGTTGGCGGGAGGGGCGATAACACTGAAGCTTTCTTT
NA,TRBV6-6,14,TRBJ2-5,CASSYSRPAETQYF,TGTGCCAGCAGTTACTCGAGACCGGCTGAGACCCAGTACTTC
NA,TRBV24-1,15,TRBJ2-1,CATSDPENSYNEQFF,TGTGCCACCAGTGACCCAGAAAACTCCTACAATGAGCAGTTCTTC
TRBD2,TRBV30,19,TRBJ2-3,CAWSQGWRLAGATTDTQYF,TGTGCCTGGAGTCAAGGTTGGCGTCTAGCGGGGGCTACCACAGATACGCAGTATTTT
TRBD1,TRBV30,14,TRBJ2-7,CAWSVGTGLYEQYF,TGTGCCTGGAGTGTAGGGACAGGTCTCTACGAGCAGTACTTC
TRBD1,TRBV9,15,TRBJ1-2,CASSPWTGGNYGYTF,TGTGCCAGCAGCCCTTGGACAGGGGGCAACTATGGCTACACCTTC
NA,TRBV27,15,TRBJ2-1,CASSLGAGLYNEQFF,TGTGCCAGCAGTTTAGGGGCGGGACTTTACAATGAGCAGTTCTTC
NA,TRBV10-3,13,TRBJ1-5,CAIGADSNQPQHF,TGTGCCATCGGAGCCGATAGCAATCAGCCCCAGCATTTT
TRBD1,TRBV5-5,14,TRBJ1-2,CASSSEDRVYGYTF,TGTGCCAGCAGCTCTGAGGACAGGGTTTATGGCTACACCTTC